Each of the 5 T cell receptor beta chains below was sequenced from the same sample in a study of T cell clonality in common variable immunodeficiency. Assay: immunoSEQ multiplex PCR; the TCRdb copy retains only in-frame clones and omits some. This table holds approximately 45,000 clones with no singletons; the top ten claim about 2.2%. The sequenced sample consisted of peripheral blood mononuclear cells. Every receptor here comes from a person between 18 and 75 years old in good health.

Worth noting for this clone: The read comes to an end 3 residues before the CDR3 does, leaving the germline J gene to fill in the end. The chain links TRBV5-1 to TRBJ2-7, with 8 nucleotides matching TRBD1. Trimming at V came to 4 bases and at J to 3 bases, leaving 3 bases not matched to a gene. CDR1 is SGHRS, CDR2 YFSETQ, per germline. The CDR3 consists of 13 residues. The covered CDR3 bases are TGCGCCAGCAGCCGGGACAGGAACTACGAG. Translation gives CASSRDRNYE. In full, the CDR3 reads CASSRDRNYEQYF.

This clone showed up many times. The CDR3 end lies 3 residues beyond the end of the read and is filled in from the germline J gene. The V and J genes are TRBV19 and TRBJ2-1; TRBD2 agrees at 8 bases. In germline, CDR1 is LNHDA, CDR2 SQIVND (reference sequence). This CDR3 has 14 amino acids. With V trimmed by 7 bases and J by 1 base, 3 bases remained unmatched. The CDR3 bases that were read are TGTGCCAGTAAAACTAGCGGATCCTACAATGAG. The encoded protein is CASKTSGSYNE. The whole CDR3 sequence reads CASKTSGSYNEQFF.

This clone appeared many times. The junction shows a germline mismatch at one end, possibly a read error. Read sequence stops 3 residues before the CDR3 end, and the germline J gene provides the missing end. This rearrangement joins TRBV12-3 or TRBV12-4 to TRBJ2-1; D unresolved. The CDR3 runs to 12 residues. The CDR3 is CASSLSDNEQFF. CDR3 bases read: TGTGCCAGCAGCCTCTCCGACAATGAG.

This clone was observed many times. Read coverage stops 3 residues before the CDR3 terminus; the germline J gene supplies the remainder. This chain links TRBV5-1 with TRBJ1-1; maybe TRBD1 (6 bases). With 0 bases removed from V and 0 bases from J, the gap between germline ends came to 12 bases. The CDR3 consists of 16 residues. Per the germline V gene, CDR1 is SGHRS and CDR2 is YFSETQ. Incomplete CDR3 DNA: TGCGCCAGCAGCTTGGGGGTGGGGGCCTTGAACACTGAA. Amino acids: CASSLGVGALNTE. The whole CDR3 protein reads CASSLGVGALNTEAFF. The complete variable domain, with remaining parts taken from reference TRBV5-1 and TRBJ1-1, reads KAGVTQTPRYLIKTRGQQVTLSCSPISGHRSVSWYQQTPGQGLQFLFEYFSETQRNKGNFPGRFSGRQFSNSRSEMNVSTLELGDSALYLCASSLGVGALNTEAFFGQGTRLTVV.

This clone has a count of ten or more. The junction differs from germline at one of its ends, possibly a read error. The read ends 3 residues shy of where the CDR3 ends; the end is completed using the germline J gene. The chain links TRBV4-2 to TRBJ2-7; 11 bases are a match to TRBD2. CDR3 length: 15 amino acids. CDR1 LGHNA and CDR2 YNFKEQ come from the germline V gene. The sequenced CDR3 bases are TGCGCCAGCAGCAAGGGACTAGCGGTGGTTAACGAG. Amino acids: CASSKGLAVVNE. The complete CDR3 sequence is CASSKGLAVVNEQYF.